This T cell receptor (beta chain) derives from a study of response to subunit inactivated influenza vaccine. Whole-study findings and limits: Each seasonal influenza vaccination recruits few new T cells, the authors suggested.

The CDR3 is made up of 16 amino acids. V shed 8 bases and J 8 bases; nucleotides not matched to a gene: 16. Germline loops: CDR1 MNHEY, CDR2 SMNVEV (reference sequence). For this clonotype: Antigen unknown.

Using its own MiXCR run on the RT-PCR reads, TCRdb lists one record per CDR3 protein. The sample has some 500,000 distinct CDR3 sequences, about an eighth seen once. Specimen: PBMCs from blood, collected 35 to 45 days after vaccination. The receptor's source is a man aged 50 to 59 who received an inactivated influenza vaccine. V and J are TRBV27 and TRBJ2-1, with 9 bases aligning to TRBD2. CDR3 sequence: CASCLYSGRFGDEQFF. For the CDR3, the DNA is TGTGCCAGCTGCCTTTATAGCGGGAGATTTGGCGATGAGCAGTTCTTC.